The following is a T cell receptor beta chain sequence with its context. Its antigen remains unknown. This specimen comes from a study of Ad26.COV2.S vaccination and SARS-CoV-2 variants. Study summary: Donor had been placed in the Ad26.COV2.S arm of the COV1001 trial. Into the muscle, Ad26.COV2.S was dosed once or twice, 56 days apart. Overall study results and limits: Post-vaccination breadth of spike-specific CD8+ and CD4+ T cell responses was reportedly substantial.

Trimming took off 11 bases at V and 0 bases at J, with 14 bases between the two ends. Per germline, CDR1 SNHLY and CDR2 FYNNEI. The CDR3 is 14 amino acids. As for treatment: around 19 received Ad26.COV2.S at low or high dose, single or two shots; about five received placebo; per-sample allocation not given. The samples were gathered on day 63 after the first injection of vaccine or placebo. The data were produced by immunoSEQ multiplex PCR, yet TCRdb's version contains in-frame clones alone and is incomplete. Of more than 300,000 clones in the sample, about 86% were seen once. The TCR sequence derives from a person between 18 and 60 years old who received the Ad26.COV2.S COVID-19 vaccine or a placebo. The V and J genes are TRBV2 and TRBJ2-1, with D tentatively TRBD1 (5 bases). The sample consisted of peripheral blood, taken in a trial of Ad26.COV2.S vaccine versus placebo. CDR3 in DNA: TGTGCCGGGGTACAGGAGACCTCCTACAATGAGCAGTTCTTC. This codes for CAGVQETSYNEQFF.